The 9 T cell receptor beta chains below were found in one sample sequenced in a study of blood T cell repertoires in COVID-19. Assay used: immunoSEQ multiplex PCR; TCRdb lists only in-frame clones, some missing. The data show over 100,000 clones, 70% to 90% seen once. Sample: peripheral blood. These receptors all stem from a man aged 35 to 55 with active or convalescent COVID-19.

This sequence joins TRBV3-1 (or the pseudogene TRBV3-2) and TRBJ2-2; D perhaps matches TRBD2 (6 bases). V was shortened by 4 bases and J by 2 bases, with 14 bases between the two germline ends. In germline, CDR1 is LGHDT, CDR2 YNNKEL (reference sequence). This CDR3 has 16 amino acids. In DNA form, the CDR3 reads TGTGCCAGCAGCCGCCACGGGACTGCAAACACCGGGGAGCTGTTTTTT. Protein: CASSRHGTANTGELFF.

The CDR3 protein is CASSQDLGQGAMGYTF. DNA of the CDR3: TGCGCCAGCAGCCAAGATCTCGGACAGGGGGCGATGGGCTACACCTTC. J is TRBJ1-2 and V is TRBV4-3; 11 bases fit TRBD1. CDR3 length equals 16 residues. The V gene end was trimmed by 0 bases and the J gene end by 8 bases; junction bases not matched to a gene: 8. Germline values: CDR1 LGHNA, CDR2 YSLEER.

This chain's CDR3 is CASEVGTSGGATHEQFF. CDR3 nucleotides: TGTGCCAGCGAGGTTGGGACTAGCGGGGGGGCGACCCATGAGCAGTTCTTC. The chain recombines TRBV5-8 with TRBJ2-1; 16 positions match TRBD2. This CDR3 is built from 17 residues. After removal of 7 bases from V and 8 bases from J, the junction contained 12 bases not matched to a gene. Germline CDR1 reads SGHTS; CDR2 reads YDEGEE.

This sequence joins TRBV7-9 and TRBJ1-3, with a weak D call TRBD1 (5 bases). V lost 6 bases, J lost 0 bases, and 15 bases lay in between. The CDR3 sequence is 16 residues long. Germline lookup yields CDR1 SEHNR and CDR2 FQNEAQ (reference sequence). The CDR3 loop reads CASSPRGRDSGNTIYF. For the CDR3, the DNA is TGTGCCAGCAGTCCCCGCGGCAGGGACTCTGGAAACACCATATATTTT.

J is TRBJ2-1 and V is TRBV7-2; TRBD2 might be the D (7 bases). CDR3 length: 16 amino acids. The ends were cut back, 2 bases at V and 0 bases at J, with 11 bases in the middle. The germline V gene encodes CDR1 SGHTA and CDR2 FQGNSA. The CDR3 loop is CASSLWGGSSYNEQFF. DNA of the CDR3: TGTGCCAGCAGCTTATGGGGGGGCAGCTCCTACAATGAGCAGTTCTTC.

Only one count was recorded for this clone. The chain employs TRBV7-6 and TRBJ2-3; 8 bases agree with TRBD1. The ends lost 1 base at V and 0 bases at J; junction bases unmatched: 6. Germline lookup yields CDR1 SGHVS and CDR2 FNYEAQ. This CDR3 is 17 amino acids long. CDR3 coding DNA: TGTGCCAGCAGCTTAGGGTCCAGGGGGCGAAGCACAGATACGCAGTATTTT. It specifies CASSLGSRGRSTDTQYF.

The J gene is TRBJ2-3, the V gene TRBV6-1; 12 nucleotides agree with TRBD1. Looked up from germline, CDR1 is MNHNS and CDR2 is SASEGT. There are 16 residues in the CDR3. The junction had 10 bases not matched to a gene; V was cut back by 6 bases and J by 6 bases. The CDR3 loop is CASRETGTGGPDTQYF. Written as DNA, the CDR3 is TGTGCCAGCAGGGAAACCGGGACAGGGGGCCCTGATACGCAGTATTTT.

Here the CDR3 reads CASSQDNHHRGPRQPQHF. Here the CDR3 DNA reads TGTGCCAGCAGCCAAGACAACCACCACAGGGGGCCAAGGCAGCCCCAGCATTTT. The chain has TRBV14 and TRBJ1-5, with 9 bases matching TRBD1. This CDR3 contains 18 residues. Germline lookup yields CDR1 SGHDN and CDR2 FVKESK. Germline trimming cut 0 bases from V and 7 bases from J; bases unmatched to any gene: 13.

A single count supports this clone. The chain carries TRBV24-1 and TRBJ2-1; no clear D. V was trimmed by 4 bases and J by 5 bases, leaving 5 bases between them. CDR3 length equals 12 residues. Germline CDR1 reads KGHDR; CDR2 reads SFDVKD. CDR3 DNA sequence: TGTGCCACCAGTGAGGAGAACAATGAGCAGTTCTTC. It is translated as CATSEENNEQFF.